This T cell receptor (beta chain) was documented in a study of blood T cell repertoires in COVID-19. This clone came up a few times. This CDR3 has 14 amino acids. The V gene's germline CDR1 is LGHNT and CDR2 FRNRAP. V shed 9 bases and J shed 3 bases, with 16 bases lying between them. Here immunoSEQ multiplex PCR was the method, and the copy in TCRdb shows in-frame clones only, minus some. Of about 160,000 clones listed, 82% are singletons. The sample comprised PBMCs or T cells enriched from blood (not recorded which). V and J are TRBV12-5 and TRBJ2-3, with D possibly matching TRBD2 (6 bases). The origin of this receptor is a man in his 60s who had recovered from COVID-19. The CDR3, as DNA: TGTGCTAGCCTCACAGGAGGAGGGACAGATACGCAGTATTTT. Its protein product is CASLTGGGTDTQYF.